The 27 T cell receptor beta chains in this list originate from one sample, sequenced in a study of Graves' ophthalmopathy and Graves' hyperthyroidism. Amplified material comprised TCR beta CDR3 regions derived from RNA transcripts. In the first round, RT-PCR was carried out with HTBI primers, and a multiplex PCR formed the second round. TCRdb analysed the multiplex PCR reads with MiXCR anew, one entry per CDR3 protein. This table has around 670,000 distinct CDR3 sequences, 40% appearing once. Sequenced sample: peripheral blood. All receptors come from an adult man with Graves' ophthalmopathy.

The rearrangement uses TRBV2 and TRBJ2-5; the D call may be TRBD1 or TRBD2 (5 bases each). TRBJ2-7 matches the DNA end more closely, so the J call is doubtful. Germline V gene data show CDR1 as SNHLY and CDR2 as FYNNEI. This CDR3 is 16 amino acids long. The chain's CDR3 is CASSKMPEGLSYEQYF. The CDR3 DNA reads TGTGCCAGCAGCAAGATGCCCGAGGGGCTCTCCTACGAGCAGTACTTC.

With respect to this clonotype: Without the conserved terminal phenylalanine or tryptophan, this CDR3 likely stems from a read error. V usage is TRBV7-6 and J usage is TRBJ1-2; TRBD1 might be the D (6 bases). The V and J ends lost 2 bases and 3 bases respectively, with 16 bases between them. The CDR3 has 16 residues. Germline CDR1 SGHVS, CDR2 FNYEAQ. CDR3 DNA sequence: TGTGCCAGCAGCTTACAGGGGAATACAGACTACTATGGCTACACCCTC. It is translated as CASSLQGNTDYYGYTL.

The sample holds many counts of this clonotype. The chain recombines TRBV7-6 with TRBJ1-1; possibly TRBD1 for D (5 bases). The V end lost 0 bases, the J end lost 5 bases, and 13 bases lay between the germline ends. The germline CDR1 and CDR2 sequences are SGHVS and FNYEAQ. CDR3 size: 15 residues. CDR3 region: CASSLAGGTGTEAFF. For the CDR3, the DNA is TGTGCCAGCAGCTTAGCGGGGGGGACTGGGACTGAAGCTTTCTTT.

Comment on this clonotype: Given a much more abundant clone one base away, this may be a read error. The chain links TRBV15 to TRBJ1-5, with D unclear. Germline V lookup: CDR1 LNHNV, CDR2 YYDKDF (reference sequence). CDR3 length equals 17 residues. V was clipped by 0 bases and J by 0 bases, with 12 bases between them. This chain's CDR3 is CATSRDPQTLSNQPQHF. The DNA for the CDR3 is TGTGCCACCAGCAGAGATCCCCAGACCCTTAGCAATCAGCCCCAGCATTTT.

The chain couples TRBV19 to TRBJ1-2, with D hard to call. CDR1 is LNHDA and CDR2 is SQIVND in the germline V gene (reference sequence). CDR3 size: 12 residues. V was shortened by 2 bases and J by 8 bases, with 9 bases between the two germline ends. The DNA of the CDR3 is TGTGCCAGTAGTATAACTACGCGGGGCTACACCTTC. As protein: CASSITTRGYTF.

This clonotype was observed a few times. The genes are TRBV25-1 and TRBJ1-2, with 8 bases fitting TRBD1. Germline assignment: CDR1 MGHDK and CDR2 SYGVNS. CDR3 length: 17 amino acids. J was trimmed by 6 bases and V by 4 bases; bases with no gene match: 16. The CDR3 protein is CASSASDQGQGSHGYTF. The CDR3 DNA is TGTGCCAGCAGTGCTAGTGATCAAGGACAGGGATCGCATGGCTACACCTTC.

The table lists this clonotype with many counts. V and J are TRBV19 and TRBJ2-2; 9 bases fit TRBD1. The CDR3 runs to 14 residues. The germline gives CDR1 LNHDA, CDR2 SQIVND (reference sequence). Trimming cost V 5 bases and J 7 bases; bases outside gene matches: 5. CDR3 sequence reads: CASSHRGHFGELFF. The CDR3 DNA sequence: TGTGCCAGTAGTCACAGGGGGCATTTCGGGGAGCTGTTTTTT.

V usage is TRBV24-1 and J usage is TRBJ1-5; 7 bases line up with TRBD1. V gave up 11 bases and J gave up 0 bases; unmatched junction bases: 12. The CDR3 spans 16 residues. Germline lookup yields CDR1 KGHDR and CDR2 SFDVKD. The CDR3 here is CASSAVGQLSNQPQHF. The CDR3 DNA reads TGTGCCAGCAGCGCCGTGGGACAGCTTAGCAATCAGCCCCAGCATTTT.

The table lists this clonotype with many counts. The rearrangement uses TRBV6-5 and TRBJ1-6; D is uncertain. CDR3 length equals 14 residues. Trimming took 9 bases from V and 2 from J, leaving 11 bases between them. The V gene's germline CDR1 is MNHEY and CDR2 SVGAGI. The CDR3: CASQVRTYNSPLHF. The CDR3 nucleotides read TGTGCCAGTCAGGTCCGGACCTATAATTCACCCCTCCACTTT.

The rearrangement joins TRBV29-1 to TRBJ1-1; possibly TRBD1 for D (6 bases). The V and J ends lost 5 bases and 1 base respectively, with 14 bases between them. The CDR3 extends over 14 amino acids. From germline, CDR1 is SQVTM and CDR2 ANQGSEA. In nucleotides, the CDR3 is TGCAGCGTTACGATACAGGGAGCGAACACTGAAGCTTTCTTT. Translated: CSVTIQGANTEAFF.

A single count supports this clonotype. V and J are TRBV25-1 and TRBJ2-2; 7 bases line up with TRBD2. The CDR3 is 17 residues long. Germline lookup yields CDR1 MGHDK and CDR2 SYGVNS. V lost 3 bases to trimming and J lost 0 bases; unmatched junction nucleotides: 7. CDR3 DNA sequence: TGTGCCAGCAGTGAGGTCCTAGCGGACGCGAACACCGGGGAGCTGTTTTTT. It yields the protein CASSEVLADANTGELFF.

This clonotype has a handful of counts. The rearrangement uses TRBV6-6 and TRBJ2-7; 8 bases agree with TRBD2. With 4 bases clipped from V and 3 bases from J, the junction kept 8 bases outside the gene matches. This CDR3 has 15 residues. Germline V gene data show CDR1 as MNHNY and CDR2 as SVGAGI (reference sequence). CDR3 protein: CASSSPEAGDYEQYF. The CDR3 coding sequence is TGTGCCAGCAGTTCCCCCGAAGCGGGGGACTACGAGCAGTACTTC.

In this sample, this clonotype turned up a few times. The V call is TRBV9, the J call TRBJ1-3; possibly TRBD1 for D (5 bases). CDR3 size: 17 residues. The V and J ends lost 4 bases and 4 bases respectively, with 21 bases between them. Germline V gives CDR1 SGDLS, CDR2 YYNGEE. Here the CDR3 DNA reads TGTGCCAGCAGCTCACGGGACTCGCGATCTACCGGAAACACCATATATTTT. Its protein is CASSSRDSRSTGNTIYF.

This clonotype has ten or more counts. The rearrangement joins TRBV11-2 to TRBJ2-7; 9 bases align to TRBD1. Looked up from germline, CDR1 is SGHAT and CDR2 is FQNNGV. The length of the CDR3 is 14 residues. The trim removed 5 bases at V and 4 bases at J, leaving 6 bases unmatched. The CDR3 region is CASSQRDREYEQYF. DNA for the CDR3: TGTGCCAGCAGCCAAAGGGACAGGGAGTACGAGCAGTACTTC. Drawing the rest from reference TRBV11-2 and TRBJ2-7, the complete variable domain is EAGVAQSPRYKIIEKRQSVAFWCNPISGHATLYWYQQILGQGPKLLIQFQNNGVVDDSQLPKDRFSAERLKGVDSTLKIQPAKLEDSAVYLCASSQRDREYEQYFGPGTRLTVT.

This clonotype was counted at least ten times. The rearrangement links TRBV7-9 to TRBJ2-7; no reliable D call. This CDR3 contains 14 residues. The germline CDR1 and CDR2 sequences are SEHNR and FQNEAQ (reference sequence). The ends were cut back, 5 bases at V and 2 bases at J, with 13 bases in the middle. The CDR3 here is CASSPEASPYEQYF. As DNA, the CDR3 is TGTGCCAGCAGCCCCGAAGCGTCACCCTACGAGCAGTACTTC.

This clonotype showed up many times. The chain couples TRBV2 to TRBJ1-5, with 10 nucleotides matching TRBD1. The V gene end was trimmed by 4 bases and the J gene end by 7 bases; junction bases not matched to a gene: 1. The CDR3 extends over 13 amino acids. Germline CDR1 and CDR2: SNHLY and FYNNEI. The chain's CDR3 is CASSVDRGQPQHF. For the CDR3, the DNA is TGTGCCAGCAGTGTGGACAGGGGGCAGCCCCAGCATTTT.

This clonotype showed up many times. This chain uses TRBV11-2 with TRBJ1-4, with 8 positions matching TRBD1. Germline V CDR1 and CDR2: SGHAT, FQNNGV. The CDR3 length is 15 residues. The trim removed 4 bases at V and 8 bases at J, leaving 9 bases unmatched. The CDR3 nucleotides read TGTGCCAGCAGCTACGGGACAGGCTTAGGGGAAAAACTGTTTTTT. This gives the protein CASSYGTGLGEKLFF.

The CDR3 region has the DNA TGTGCCAGCAGTGAATGGGGGAACTATGGCTACACCTTC. This sequence encodes CASSEWGNYGYTF. This chain connects TRBV6-1 to TRBJ1-2, with D maybe TRBD1 (5 bases). There are 13 residues in the CDR3. Germline lookup yields CDR1 MNHNS and CDR2 SASEGT. V dropped 2 bases and J dropped 2 bases, with 6 bases sitting between them.

The V call is TRBV29-1, the J call TRBJ2-5, with no clear D. Germline V gene sequence: CDR1 SQVTM, CDR2 ANQGSEA. This CDR3 spans 11 amino acids. V was cut by 8 bases and J by 4 bases, with 11 bases left in between. The CDR3 reads CSLGTGETQYF. The CDR3 nucleotides are TGCAGCTTAGGCACGGGAGAGACCCAGTACTTC.

The chain is built from TRBV2 and TRBJ1-5; TRBD1 agrees at 7 bases. V lost 6 bases and J lost 6; bases outside the gene matches: 8. The CDR3 is 14 amino acids. Germline loops: CDR1 SNHLY, CDR2 FYNNEI. CDR3 region: CASRGDRGLQPQHF. CDR3 bases: TGTGCCAGCAGGGGGGATAGGGGGCTTCAGCCCCAGCATTTT.

This clonotype was seen ten or more times. The rearrangement links TRBV6-5 to TRBJ1-6, with D maybe TRBD1 (5 bases). The V gene lost 0 bases and the J gene lost 9 bases, with 9 bases spanning the gap. Per the germline V gene, CDR1 is MNHEY and CDR2 is SVGAGI. The CDR3 extends over 14 amino acids. The CDR3 nucleotides are TGTGCCAGCAGTTACTCAGGGGAGGGTTCACCCCTCCACTTT. Residues: CASSYSGEGSPLHF.

J is TRBJ1-4 and V is TRBV12-3 or TRBV12-4; D may be TRBD1 (5 bases). This CDR3 has 15 amino acids. Trimming left V 3 bases short and J 7 bases short, with 15 bases between. This CDR3 reads CASSFKGFGVEKLFF. DNA for the CDR3: TGTGCCAGCAGTTTTAAGGGGTTCGGTGTTGAAAAACTGTTTTTT.

Comment on this clonotype: A read error may be the cause here, since a much bigger clone is one base away. The chain uses TRBV11-2 and TRBJ1-2; D is uncertain. The CDR3 runs to 13 residues. Germline V gene lookup returns CDR1 SGHAT and CDR2 FQNNGV. The CDR3 region is CASSSLSLDGHTF. CDR3 nucleotide sequence: TGTGCCAGCAGCTCCTTGTCCCTCGATGGCCACACCTTC.

V gene TRBV28 combines with J gene TRBJ2-7, with 12 nucleotides matching TRBD2. The V and J ends lost 5 bases and 6 bases, in that order; junction bases with no gene match: 11. CDR1 and CDR2 from the germline V gene are MDHEN and SYDVKM. The CDR3 sequence is 16 residues long. CDR3 in DNA: TGTGCCAGCAGTACCCTCAGACTAGCGGGAGTCTCCGAGCAGTACTTC. Translation gives CASSTLRLAGVSEQYF.

This clonotype was seen once. The chain recombines TRBV15 with TRBJ1-1; D is uncertain. Germline values: CDR1 LNHNV, CDR2 YYDKDF (reference sequence). The CDR3 has 11 amino acids. CDR3 bases: TGTACCAGCAGAGTTCGGGATGAAGCTTTCTTT. As protein: CTSRVRDEAFF.

This clonotype has just a few counts. This chain links TRBV7-9 with TRBJ2-7; 7 nucleotides align to TRBD1. The CDR3 loop spans 15 amino acids. Germline assignment: CDR1 SEHNR and CDR2 FQNEAQ (reference sequence). Trimming took 5 bases from V and 4 from J; bases not matched to a gene: 11. CDR3 region: CASSPLRGGIYEQYF. Here the CDR3 DNA reads TGTGCCAGCAGCCCACTGCGAGGGGGCATATACGAGCAGTACTTC.

The chain uses TRBV4-3 and TRBJ2-1; D is tentatively TRBD1 or TRBD2 (5 bases each). CDR3 length equals 16 residues. V was trimmed by 4 bases and J by 0 bases, leaving 13 bases between them. Germline CDR1 LGHNA, CDR2 YSLEER. CDR3 sequence reads: CASSPRGTTSYNEQFF. CDR3 DNA: TGCGCCAGCAGCCCCAGAGGGACCACCTCCTACAATGAGCAGTTCTTC.